This T cell receptor (beta chain) appears in the sequencing data of a study of vaccination and CD4 T cells after COVID-19. Overall study: There were six male and four female convalescents, and two of them were Hispanic.

Specified treatment: roughly 11-day PBMC culture with coronavirus spike peptide pools or control peptides (ViraFEST assay). Sequencing of cultured CD4+ T cell DNA used the Oncomine TCR Beta short-read assay. Each CDR3 protein is one row after TCRdb ran MiXCR on the PCR reads. In the table there are about 21,000 distinct CDR3 sequences, 40% to 45% of which are singletons. Germline lookup yields CDR1 GTSNPN and CDR2 SVGIG (reference sequence). CDR3 length equals 16 residues. The V gene end was trimmed by 5 bases and the J gene end by 4 bases; junction bases not matched to a gene: 12. Comments on this clonotype: The target antigen is unknown.

This TCR was sampled from a human donor who received a COVID-19 vaccine. Sequencing used CD4+ T cells from blood, cultured in vitro, obtained before SARS-CoV-2 vaccination. This sequence joins TRBV30 and TRBJ1-2, with 11 bases matching TRBD1. The CDR3 coding sequence is TGTGCCTGGGCCCGGGACAGGGGGACTACCGCCTATGGCTACACCTTC. Translation gives CAWARDRGTTAYGYTF. The full variable domain, in which reference TRBV30 and TRBJ1-2 provide the parts outside the CDR3, is SQTIHQWPATLVQPVGSPLSLECTVEGTSNPNLYWYRQAAGRGLQLLFYSVGIGQISSEVPQNLSASRPQDRQFILSSKKLLLSDSGFYLCAWARDRGTTAYGYTFGSGTRLTVV.